The clone carrying this T cell receptor (beta chain) was detected many times. Flow cytometry had shown expanded CD8+CD57+ cells in the patients chosen for sequencing. V was pared by 5 bases and J by 2 bases, with 10 bases between. CDR1 is SGHRS, CDR2 YFSETQ, per germline. The CDR3 extends over 13 amino acids. TCR beta VDJ combinations and CDR3 sequences were profiled from genomic DNA. Each CDR3 protein is one row after TCRdb ran MiXCR on the reads. The sample holds 150,000 to 200,000 distinct CDR3 sequences; under 50% are singletons and the top ten take roughly 2%. The entry originates in a study of CD8+CD57+ T cells in acquired aplastic anemia.

The clonotype comes from a human donor with aplastic anemia. The specimen was sorted CD4+, CD8+, or CD8+CD57+ T cells (not recorded which) from PBMCs. The chain employs TRBV5-1 and TRBJ1-1; D gene uncertain. CDR3 nucleotides: TGCGCCAGCAGTTGGACGTCTAACACTGAAGCTTTCTTT. Its translation is CASSWTSNTEAFF.